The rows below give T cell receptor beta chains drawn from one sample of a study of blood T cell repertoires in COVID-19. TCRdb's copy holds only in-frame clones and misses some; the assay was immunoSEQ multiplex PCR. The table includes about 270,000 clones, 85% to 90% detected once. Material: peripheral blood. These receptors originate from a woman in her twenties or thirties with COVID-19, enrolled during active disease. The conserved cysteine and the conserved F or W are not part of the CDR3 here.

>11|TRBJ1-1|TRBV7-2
ASSQGGNTEAF
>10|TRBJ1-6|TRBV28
ASRAGGSPLH
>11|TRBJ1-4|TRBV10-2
ASRPSQGGKLF
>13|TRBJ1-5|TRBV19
ASSIGWGGNQPQH
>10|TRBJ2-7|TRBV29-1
SVGQGNYEQY
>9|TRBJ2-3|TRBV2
ASSVRDTQY
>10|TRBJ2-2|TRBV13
ASSPDTGELF
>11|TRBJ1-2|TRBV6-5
ASSPQGNYGYT
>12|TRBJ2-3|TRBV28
ASTAHAVTDTQY
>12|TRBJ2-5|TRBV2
ASSGGTDQETQY
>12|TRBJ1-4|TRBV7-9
ASSLFTANEKLF
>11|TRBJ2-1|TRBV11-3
ASSFHRGNEQF
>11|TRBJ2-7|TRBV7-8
ASSFSTEHEQY
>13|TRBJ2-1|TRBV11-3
ASSSRGGRYNEQF
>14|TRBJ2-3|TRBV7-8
ASSLARDFLRDTQY
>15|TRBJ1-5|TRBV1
TSSHPRGGGSNQPQH